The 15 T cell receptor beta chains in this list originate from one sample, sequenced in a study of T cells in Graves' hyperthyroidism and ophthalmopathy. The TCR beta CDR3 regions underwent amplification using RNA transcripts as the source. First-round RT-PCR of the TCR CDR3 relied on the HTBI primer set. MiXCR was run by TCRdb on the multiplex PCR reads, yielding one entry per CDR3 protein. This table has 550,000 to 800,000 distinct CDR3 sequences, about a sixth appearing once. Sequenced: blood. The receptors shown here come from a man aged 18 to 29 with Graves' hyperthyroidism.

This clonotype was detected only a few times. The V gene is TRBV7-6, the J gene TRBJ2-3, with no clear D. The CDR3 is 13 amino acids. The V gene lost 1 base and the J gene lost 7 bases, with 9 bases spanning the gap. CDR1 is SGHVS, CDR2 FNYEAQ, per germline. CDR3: CASSLGVGYTQYF. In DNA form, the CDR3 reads TGTGCCAGCAGCTTAGGGGTTGGCTATACGCAGTATTTT.

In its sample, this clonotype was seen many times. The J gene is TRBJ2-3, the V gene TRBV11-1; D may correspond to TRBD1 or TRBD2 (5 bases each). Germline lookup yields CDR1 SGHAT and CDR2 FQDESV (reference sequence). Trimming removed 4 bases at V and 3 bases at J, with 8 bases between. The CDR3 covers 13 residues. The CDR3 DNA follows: TGTGCCAGCAGCTACTGGGGGACAGATACGCAGTATTTT. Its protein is CASSYWGTDTQYF.

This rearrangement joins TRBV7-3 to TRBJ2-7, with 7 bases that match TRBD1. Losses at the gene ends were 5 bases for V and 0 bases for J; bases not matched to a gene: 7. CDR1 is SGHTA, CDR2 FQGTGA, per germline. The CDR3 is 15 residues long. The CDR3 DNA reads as TGTGCCAGCAGCCCGGGACAGTGGAGCTCCTACGAGCAGTACTTC. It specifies CASSPGQWSSYEQYF.

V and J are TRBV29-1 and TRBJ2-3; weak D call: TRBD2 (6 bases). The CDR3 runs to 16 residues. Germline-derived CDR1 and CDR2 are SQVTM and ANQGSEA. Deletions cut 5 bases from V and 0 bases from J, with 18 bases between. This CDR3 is CSVRKRLAISTDTQYF. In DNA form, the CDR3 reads TGCAGCGTTAGGAAGCGGCTAGCGATAAGCACAGATACGCAGTATTTT.

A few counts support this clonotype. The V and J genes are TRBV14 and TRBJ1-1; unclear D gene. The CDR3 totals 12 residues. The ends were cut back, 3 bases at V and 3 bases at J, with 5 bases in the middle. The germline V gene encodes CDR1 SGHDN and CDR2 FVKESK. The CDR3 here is CASSHYDTEAFF. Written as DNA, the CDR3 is TGTGCCAGCAGCCATTACGACACTGAAGCTTTCTTT.

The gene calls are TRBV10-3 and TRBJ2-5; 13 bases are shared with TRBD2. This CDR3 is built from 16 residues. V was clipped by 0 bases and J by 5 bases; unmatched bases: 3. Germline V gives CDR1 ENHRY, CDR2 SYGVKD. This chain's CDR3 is CAISESGTSGKETQYF. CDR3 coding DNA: TGTGCCATCAGTGAGTCCGGGACTAGCGGGAAGGAGACCCAGTACTTC.

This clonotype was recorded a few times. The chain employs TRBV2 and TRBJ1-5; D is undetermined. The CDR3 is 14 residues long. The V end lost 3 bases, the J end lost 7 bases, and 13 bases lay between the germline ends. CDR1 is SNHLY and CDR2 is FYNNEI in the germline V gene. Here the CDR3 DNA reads TGTGCCAGCAGTGAGGAGAGCCTGGGACAGCCCCAGCATTTT. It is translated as CASSEESLGQPQHF.

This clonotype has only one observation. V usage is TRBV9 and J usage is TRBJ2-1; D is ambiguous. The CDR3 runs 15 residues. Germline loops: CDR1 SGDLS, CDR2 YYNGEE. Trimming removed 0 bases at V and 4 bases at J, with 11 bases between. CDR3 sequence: CASSVEVAAYNEQFF. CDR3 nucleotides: TGTGCCAGCAGCGTAGAAGTAGCAGCTTACAATGAGCAGTTCTTC.

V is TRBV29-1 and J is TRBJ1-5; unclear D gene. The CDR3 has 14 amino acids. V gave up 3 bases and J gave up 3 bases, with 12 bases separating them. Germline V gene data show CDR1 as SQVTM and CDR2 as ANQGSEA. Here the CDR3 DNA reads TGCAGCGTTGAGAGTGGAGACATCAATCAGCCCCAGCATTTT. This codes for CSVESGDINQPQHF.

CDR3 amino acids: CSATALRDTQYF. CDR3 DNA: TGCAGTGCCACTGCTTTACGGGATACGCAGTATTTT. This chain links TRBV20-1 with TRBJ2-3; no clear D. The CDR3 is 12 residues long. Trimming stripped 6 bases from V and 6 bases from J, with 13 bases between. Germline V gene data show CDR1 as DFQATT and CDR2 as SNEGSKA (reference sequence).

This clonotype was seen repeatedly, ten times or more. CDR3: CAGRRGAKTGANVLTF. For the CDR3, the DNA is TGTGCCGGAAGGAGGGGGGCGAAGACTGGGGCCAACGTCCTGACTTTC. This chain connects TRBV6-2 or TRBV6-3 to TRBJ2-6; D is tentatively TRBD1 or TRBD2 (6 bases each). The ends were cut back, 11 bases at V and 2 bases at J, with 19 bases in the middle. This CDR3 contains 16 residues. Germline CDR1 MNHEY, CDR2 SVGEGT.

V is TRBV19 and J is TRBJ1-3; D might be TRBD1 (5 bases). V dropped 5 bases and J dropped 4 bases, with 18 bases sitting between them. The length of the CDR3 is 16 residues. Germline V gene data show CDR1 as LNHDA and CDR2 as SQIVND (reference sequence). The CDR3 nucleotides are TGTGCCAGTAGTCTAGGGGCCTTCAGACCCGGAAACACCATATATTTT. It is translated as CASSLGAFRPGNTIYF.

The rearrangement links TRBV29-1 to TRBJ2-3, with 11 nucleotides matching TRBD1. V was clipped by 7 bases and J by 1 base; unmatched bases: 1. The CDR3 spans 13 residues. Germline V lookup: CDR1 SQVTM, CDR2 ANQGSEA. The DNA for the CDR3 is TGCAGCGGGGGACAGGGGGGCACAGATACGCAGTATTTT. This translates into CSGGQGGTDTQYF.

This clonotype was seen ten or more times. The CDR3 spells CASSLPGTGGGEQFF. The CDR3 coding sequence is TGTGCCAGCAGTTTACCCGGGACAGGGGGGGGGGAGCAGTTCTTC. This rearrangement joins TRBV28 to TRBJ2-1; 11 bases map to TRBD1. The length of the CDR3 is 15 residues. The V gene end was trimmed by 2 bases and the J gene end by 10 bases; junction bases not matched to a gene: 7. Germline CDR1 and CDR2: MDHEN and SYDVKM.

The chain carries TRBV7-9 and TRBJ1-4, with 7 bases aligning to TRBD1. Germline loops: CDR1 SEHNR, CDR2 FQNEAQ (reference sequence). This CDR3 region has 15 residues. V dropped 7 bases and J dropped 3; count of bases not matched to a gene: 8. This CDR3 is CASTSGTEANEKLFF. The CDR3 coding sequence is TGTGCCAGCACTTCCGGGACAGAAGCTAATGAAAAACTGTTTTTT.